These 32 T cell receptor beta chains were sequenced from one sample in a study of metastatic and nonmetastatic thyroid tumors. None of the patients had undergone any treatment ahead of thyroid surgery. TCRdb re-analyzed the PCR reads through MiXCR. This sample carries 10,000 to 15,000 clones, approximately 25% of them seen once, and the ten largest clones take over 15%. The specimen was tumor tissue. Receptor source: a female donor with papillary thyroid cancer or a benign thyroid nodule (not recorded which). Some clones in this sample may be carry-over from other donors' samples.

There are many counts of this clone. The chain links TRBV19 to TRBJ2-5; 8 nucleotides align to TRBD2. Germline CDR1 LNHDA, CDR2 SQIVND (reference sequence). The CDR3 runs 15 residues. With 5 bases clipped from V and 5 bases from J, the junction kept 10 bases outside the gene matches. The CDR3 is CASSVLAAPEETQYF. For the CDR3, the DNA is TGTGCCAGTAGTGTACTAGCGGCCCCGGAGGAGACCCAGTACTTC.

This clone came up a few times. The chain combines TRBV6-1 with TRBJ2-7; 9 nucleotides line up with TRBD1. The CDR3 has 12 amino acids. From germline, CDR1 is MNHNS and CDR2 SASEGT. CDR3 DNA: TGTGCGTCGGGACAGGGTGAATACGAGCAGTACTTC. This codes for CASGQGEYEQYF.

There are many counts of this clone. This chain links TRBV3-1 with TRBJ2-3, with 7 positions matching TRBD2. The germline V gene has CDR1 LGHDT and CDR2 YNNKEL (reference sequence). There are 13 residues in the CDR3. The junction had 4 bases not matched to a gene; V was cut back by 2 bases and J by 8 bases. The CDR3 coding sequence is TGTGCCAGCAGCCAATCCCGGACTAGTACGCAGTATTTT. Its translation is CASSQSRTSTQYF.

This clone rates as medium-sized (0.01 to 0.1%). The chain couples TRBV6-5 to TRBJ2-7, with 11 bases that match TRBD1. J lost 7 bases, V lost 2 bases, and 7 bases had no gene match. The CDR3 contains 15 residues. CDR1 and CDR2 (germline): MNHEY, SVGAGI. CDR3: CASSYQGQGAKEQYF. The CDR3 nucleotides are TGTGCCAGCAGTTACCAAGGACAGGGGGCGAAAGAGCAGTACTTC.

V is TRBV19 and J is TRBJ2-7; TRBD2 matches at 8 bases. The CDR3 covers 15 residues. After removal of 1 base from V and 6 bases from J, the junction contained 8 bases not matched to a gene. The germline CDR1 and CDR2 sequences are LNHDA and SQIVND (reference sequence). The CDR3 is CASSIVGGGVREQYF. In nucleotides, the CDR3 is TGTGCCAGTAGTATAGTCGGGGGGGGAGTTCGCGAGCAGTACTTC.

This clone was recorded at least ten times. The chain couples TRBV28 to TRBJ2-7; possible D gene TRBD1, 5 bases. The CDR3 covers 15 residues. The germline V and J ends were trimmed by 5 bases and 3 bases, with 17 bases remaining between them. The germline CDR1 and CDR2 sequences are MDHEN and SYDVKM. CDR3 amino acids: CASSPPAGSGYEQYF. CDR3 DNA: TGTGCCAGCAGTCCCCCGGCAGGGTCGGGCTACGAGCAGTACTTC.

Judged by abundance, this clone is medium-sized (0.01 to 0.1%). In DNA, the CDR3 is TGTGCCAGCAGCTCAGGGGCTGCGGGAACCTACAATGAGCAGTTCTTC. This translates into CASSSGAAGTYNEQFF. This chain joins TRBV7-8 and TRBJ2-1; D could derive from TRBD1 or TRBD2 (6 bases each). Trimming removed 4 bases at V and 2 bases at J, with 15 bases between. CDR3 length equals 16 residues. CDR1 and CDR2 from the germline V gene are SGHVS and FQNEAQ.

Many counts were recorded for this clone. The CDR3 sequence is CASHGASTDTQYF. The CDR3 DNA follows: TGTGCCAGCCATGGGGCTAGCACAGATACGCAGTATTTT. The V and J genes are TRBV7-9 and TRBJ2-3, with D perhaps matching TRBD1 (5 bases). In germline, CDR1 is SEHNR, CDR2 FQNEAQ (reference sequence). The CDR3 is 13 residues long. Trimming removed 8 bases from V and 0 bases from J, with 9 bases in between.

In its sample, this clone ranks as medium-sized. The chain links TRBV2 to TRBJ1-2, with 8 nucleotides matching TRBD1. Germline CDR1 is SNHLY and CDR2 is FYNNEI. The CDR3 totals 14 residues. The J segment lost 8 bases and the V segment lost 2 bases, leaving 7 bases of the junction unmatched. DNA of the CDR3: TGTGCCAGCAGTGAATCAGGGGGCGCGTTAGGCTACACCTTC. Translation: CASSESGGALGYTF.

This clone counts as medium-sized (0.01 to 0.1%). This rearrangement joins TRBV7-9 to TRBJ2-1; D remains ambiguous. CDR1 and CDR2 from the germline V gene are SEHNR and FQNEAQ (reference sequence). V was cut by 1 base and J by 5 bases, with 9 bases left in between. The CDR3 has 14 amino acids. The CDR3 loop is CASSLVVVNNEQFF. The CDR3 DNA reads TGTGCCAGCAGCTTAGTGGTCGTGAACAATGAGCAGTTCTTC.

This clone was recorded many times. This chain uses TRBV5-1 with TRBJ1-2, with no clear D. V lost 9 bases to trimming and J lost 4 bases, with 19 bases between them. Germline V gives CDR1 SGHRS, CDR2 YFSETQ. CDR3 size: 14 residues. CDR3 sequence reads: CATSQDRDIYGYTF. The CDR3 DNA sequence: TGCGCCACGTCCCAGGACCGAGATATCTATGGCTACACCTTC.

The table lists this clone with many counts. CDR3 sequence reads: CASSSPSAGMWVYSNQPQHF. The CDR3 DNA is TGTGCCAGCAGTTCCCCCTCGGCAGGGATGTGGGTGTATAGCAATCAGCCCCAGCATTTT. The chain combines TRBV28 with TRBJ1-5; perhaps TRBD1 as D (5 bases). V lost 4 bases and J lost 0, with 25 bases in between. The V gene's germline CDR1 is MDHEN and CDR2 SYDVKM. The CDR3 is made up of 20 amino acids.

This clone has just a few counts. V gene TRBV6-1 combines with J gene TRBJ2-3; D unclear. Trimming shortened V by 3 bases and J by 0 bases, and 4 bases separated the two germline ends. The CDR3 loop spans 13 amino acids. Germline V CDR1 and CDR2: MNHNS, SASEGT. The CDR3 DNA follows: TGTGCCAGCAGTGAGGGGAGCACAGATACGCAGTATTTT. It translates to CASSEGSTDTQYF.

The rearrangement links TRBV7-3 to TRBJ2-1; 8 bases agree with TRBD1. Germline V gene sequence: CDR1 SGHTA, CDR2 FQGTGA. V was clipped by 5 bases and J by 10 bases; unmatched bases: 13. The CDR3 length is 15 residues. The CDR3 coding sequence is TGTGCCAGCAGCGCGGACAGGGACCAAATCAGCGAGCAGTTCTTC. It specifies CASSADRDQISEQFF.

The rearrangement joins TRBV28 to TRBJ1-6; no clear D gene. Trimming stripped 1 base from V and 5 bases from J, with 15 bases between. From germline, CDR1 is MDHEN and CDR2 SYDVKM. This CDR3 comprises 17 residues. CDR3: CASSLYGRLTHNSPLHF. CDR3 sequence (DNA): TGTGCCAGCAGTTTATACGGACGCCTGACCCATAATTCACCCCTCCACTTT.

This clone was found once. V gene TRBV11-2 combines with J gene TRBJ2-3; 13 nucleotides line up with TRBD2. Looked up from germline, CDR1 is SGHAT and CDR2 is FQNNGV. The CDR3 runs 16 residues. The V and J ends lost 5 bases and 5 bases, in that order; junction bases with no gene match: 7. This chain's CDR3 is CASSPRTSGSIDTQYF. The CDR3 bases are TGTGCCAGCAGCCCAAGGACTAGCGGGAGTATAGATACGCAGTATTTT. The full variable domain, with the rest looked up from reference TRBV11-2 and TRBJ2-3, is EAGVAQSPRYKIIEKRQSVAFWCNPISGHATLYWYQQILGQGPKLLIQFQNNGVVDDSQLPKDRFSAERLKGVDSTLKIQPAKLEDSAVYLCASSPRTSGSIDTQYFGPGTRLTVL.

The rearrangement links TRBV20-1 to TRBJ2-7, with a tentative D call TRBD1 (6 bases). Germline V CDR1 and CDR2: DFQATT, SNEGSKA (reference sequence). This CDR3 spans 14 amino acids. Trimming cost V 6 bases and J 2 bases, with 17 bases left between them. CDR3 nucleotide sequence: TGCAGTGCCGGTTCGGGACAACAGACCTACGAGCAGTACTTC. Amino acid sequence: CSAGSGQQTYEQYF.

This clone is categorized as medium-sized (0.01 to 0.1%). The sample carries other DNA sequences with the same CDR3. The CDR3 is CASRGRITEAFF. The CDR3 bases are TGCGCCAGCAGGGGCAGGATAACTGAAGCTTTCTTT. The chain is built from TRBV4-1 and TRBJ1-1; D gene ambiguous. V was cut by 6 bases and J by 5 bases, with 10 bases left in between. Germline CDR1 is MGHRA and CDR2 is YSYEKL. The CDR3 extends over 12 amino acids.

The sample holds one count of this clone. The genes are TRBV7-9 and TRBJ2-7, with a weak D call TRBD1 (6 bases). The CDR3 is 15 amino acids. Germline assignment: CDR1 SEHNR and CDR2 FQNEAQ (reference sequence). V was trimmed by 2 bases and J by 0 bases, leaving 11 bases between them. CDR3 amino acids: CASSLQGHGSYEQYF. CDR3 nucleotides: TGTGCCAGCAGCTTACAGGGGCACGGCTCCTACGAGCAGTACTTC.

The CDR3 protein is CASSSSPGQGDEQYF. The CDR3 DNA reads TGTGCCAGCTCCTCCTCCCCGGGACAGGGGGACGAGCAGTACTTC. The gene calls are TRBV18 and TRBJ2-7, with 11 bases matching TRBD1. The V segment lost 6 bases and the J segment 5 bases; nucleotides outside the gene matches: 9. The CDR3 extends over 15 amino acids. CDR1 KGHSH and CDR2 LQKENI come from the germline V gene.

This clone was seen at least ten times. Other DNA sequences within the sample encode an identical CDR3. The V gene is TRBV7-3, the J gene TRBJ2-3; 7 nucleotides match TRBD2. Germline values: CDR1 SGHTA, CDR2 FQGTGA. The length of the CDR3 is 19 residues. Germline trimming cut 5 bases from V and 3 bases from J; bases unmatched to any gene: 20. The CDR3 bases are TGTGCCAGCAGCAGGACTAGTCAACTCAGGGTGTCAACTACAGATACGCAGTATTTT. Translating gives CASSRTSQLRVSTTDTQYF.

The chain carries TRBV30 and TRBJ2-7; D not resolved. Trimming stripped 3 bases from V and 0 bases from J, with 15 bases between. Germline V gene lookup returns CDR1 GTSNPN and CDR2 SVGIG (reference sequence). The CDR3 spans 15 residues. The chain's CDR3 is CAWSRLGRSSYEQYF. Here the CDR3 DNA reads TGTGCCTGGAGCCGCTTAGGTCGAAGCTCCTACGAGCAGTACTTC. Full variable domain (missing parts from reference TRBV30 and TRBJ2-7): SQTIHQWPATLVQPVGSPLSLECTVEGTSNPNLYWYRQAAGRGLQLLFYSVGIGQISSEVPQNLSASRPQDRQFILSSKKLLLSDSGFYLCAWSRLGRSSYEQYFGPGTRLTVT.

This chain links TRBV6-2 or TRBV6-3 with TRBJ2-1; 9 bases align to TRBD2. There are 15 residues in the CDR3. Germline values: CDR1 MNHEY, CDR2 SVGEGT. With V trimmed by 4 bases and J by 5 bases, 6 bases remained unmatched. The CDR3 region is CASSLAGVIDNEQFF. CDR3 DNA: TGTGCCAGCAGTTTAGCGGGAGTAATAGACAATGAGCAGTTCTTC.

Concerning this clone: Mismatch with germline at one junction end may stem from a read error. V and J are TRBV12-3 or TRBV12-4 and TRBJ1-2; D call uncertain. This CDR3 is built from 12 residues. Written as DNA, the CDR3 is TGTGCCAGCAGTTTAGCTAACTATGACTACACCTTC. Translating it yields CASSLANYDYTF.

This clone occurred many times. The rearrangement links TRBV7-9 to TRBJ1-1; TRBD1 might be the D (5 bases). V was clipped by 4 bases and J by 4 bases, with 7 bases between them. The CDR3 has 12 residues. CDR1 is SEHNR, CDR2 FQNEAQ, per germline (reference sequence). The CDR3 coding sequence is TGTGCCAGCAGCTGGGGGGGCACTGAAGCTTTCTTT. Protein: CASSWGGTEAFF.

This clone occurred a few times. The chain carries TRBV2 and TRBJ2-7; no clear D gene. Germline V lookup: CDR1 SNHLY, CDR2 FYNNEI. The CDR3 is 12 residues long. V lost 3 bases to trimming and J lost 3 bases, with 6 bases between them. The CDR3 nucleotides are TGTGCCAGCAGTGACGGTTTCTACGAGCAGTACTTC. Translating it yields CASSDGFYEQYF.

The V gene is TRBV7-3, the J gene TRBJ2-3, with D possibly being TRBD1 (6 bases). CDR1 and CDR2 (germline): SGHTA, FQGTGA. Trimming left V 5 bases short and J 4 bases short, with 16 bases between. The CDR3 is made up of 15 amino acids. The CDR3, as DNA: TGTGCCAGCAGCCCAAGCCTTACAGGGTCAGATACGCAGTATTTT. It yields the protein CASSPSLTGSDTQYF.

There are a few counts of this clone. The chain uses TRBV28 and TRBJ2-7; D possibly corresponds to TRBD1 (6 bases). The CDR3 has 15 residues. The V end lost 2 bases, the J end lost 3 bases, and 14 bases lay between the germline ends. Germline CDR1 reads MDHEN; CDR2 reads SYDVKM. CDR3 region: CASSLKFTGIYEQYF. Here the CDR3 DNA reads TGTGCCAGCAGTTTAAAATTTACAGGGATCTACGAGCAGTACTTC.

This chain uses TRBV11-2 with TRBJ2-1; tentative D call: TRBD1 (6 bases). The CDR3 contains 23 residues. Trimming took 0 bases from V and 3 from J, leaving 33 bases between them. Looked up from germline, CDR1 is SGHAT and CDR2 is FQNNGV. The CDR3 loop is CASSLDAVGGFDHTILFYNEQFF. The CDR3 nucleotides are TGTGCCAGCAGCTTAGATGCGGTAGGGGGATTTGATCATACAATCCTTTTCTACAATGAGCAGTTCTTC.

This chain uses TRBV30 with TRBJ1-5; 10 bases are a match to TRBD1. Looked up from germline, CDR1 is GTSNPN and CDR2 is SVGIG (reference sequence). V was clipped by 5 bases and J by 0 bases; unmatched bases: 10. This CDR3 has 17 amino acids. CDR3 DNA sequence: TGTGCCTGGGGAGGGACAGGGGCCGCTTATAGCAATCAGCCCCAGCATTTT. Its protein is CAWGGTGAAYSNQPQHF.

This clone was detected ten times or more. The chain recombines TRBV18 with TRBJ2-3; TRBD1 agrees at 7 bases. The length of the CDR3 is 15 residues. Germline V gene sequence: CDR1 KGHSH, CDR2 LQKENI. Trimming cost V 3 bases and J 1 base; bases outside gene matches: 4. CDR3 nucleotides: TGTGCCAGCTCACCTCGGGACAGCGGCACAGATACGCAGTATTTT. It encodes CASSPRDSGTDTQYF.

In DNA, the CDR3 is TGTGCCTGGACCCCGACATGGTCCAGCACAGATACGCAGTATTTT. It is translated as CAWTPTWSSTDTQYF. The V and J genes are TRBV30 and TRBJ2-3; D is unresolved. The CDR3 is made up of 15 amino acids. V lost 4 bases, J lost 0 bases, and 14 bases lay in between. Germline assignment: CDR1 GTSNPN and CDR2 SVGIG (reference sequence).